The 26 T cell receptor beta chains below were found in one sample sequenced in a study of tumor-infiltrating lymphocytes in oesophageal squamous cell carcinoma. TCRdb redid the calling of the PCR reads with MiXCR, one entry per CDR3 protein. Among roughly 3,700 distinct CDR3 sequences listed, roughly 13% were seen once. Sequencing was carried out using esophageal tumor tissue. These receptor sequences come from a male donor with esophageal squamous cell carcinoma.

This clonotype is labeled medium-sized (0.01 to 0.1%). The rearrangement joins TRBV27 to TRBJ2-6; 15 bases fit TRBD2. The germline gives CDR1 MNHEY, CDR2 SMNVEV (reference sequence). J gave up 2 bases and V 6 bases, and 11 bases lay outside the gene matches. This CDR3 contains 20 residues. CDR3 DNA sequence: TGTGCCAGCAGCACCATTGGACTAGCGGGGGGGCCTACTGGGGCCAACGTCCTGACTTTC. Protein sequence: CASSTIGLAGGPTGANVLTF.

As for this clonotype: The conserved phenylalanine or tryptophan normally closing the CDR3 is absent here, so this likely arose from a read error. Because the CDR3's place on the DNA is in doubt, the DNA is left out and the CDR3 is given as listed by TCRdb. V usage is TRBV5-6 and J usage is TRBJ2-6; TRBD1, the D gene given by the table, was not confirmed from the DNA. The CDR3 has 15 amino acids, counting both end residues. Germline lookup yields CDR1 SGHDT and CDR2 YYEEEE. This CDR3 is CASSLASRETQYFGA.

This clonotype was counted between two and nine times. This chain links TRBV11-2 with TRBJ2-2; no definite D call. The germline gives CDR1 SGHAT, CDR2 FQNNGV. This CDR3 is 17 amino acids long. V lost 5 bases to trimming and J lost 8 bases, with 24 bases between them. The chain's CDR3 is CASSPPTQSRFVGELFF. CDR3 in DNA: TGTGCCAGCAGCCCACCGACCCAAAGCAGATTCGTGGGGGAGCTGTTTTTT.

This clonotype was recorded at least ten times. This chain links TRBV24-1 with TRBJ2-1, with 10 bases aligning to TRBD1. CDR1 and CDR2 (germline): KGHDR, SFDVKD. The CDR3 length is 14 residues. Trimming took 8 bases from V and 8 from J; bases not matched to a gene: 8. The CDR3, as DNA: TGTGCCACCAAAGGGACAGGGGCAGAATATGAGCAGTTCTTC. This translates into CATKGTGAEYEQFF.

This clonotype has a count of ten or more. V gene TRBV7-9 combines with J gene TRBJ1-3, with a tentative D call TRBD1 (5 bases). The CDR3 is 13 amino acids. In germline, CDR1 is SEHNR, CDR2 FQNEAQ (reference sequence). V lost 8 bases to trimming and J lost 0 bases, with 8 bases between them. This CDR3 is CASGASSGNTIYF. DNA of the CDR3: TGTGCCAGCGGGGCGAGCTCTGGAAACACCATATATTTT.

The gene calls are TRBV7-3 and TRBJ2-2; 11 bases agree with TRBD2. CDR1 and CDR2 (germline): SGHTA, FQGTGA. Trimming at V came to 1 base and at J to 16 bases, leaving 14 bases not matched to a gene. This CDR3 spans 16 amino acids. CDR3 region: CASSLMGLAATGDRFF. Written as DNA, the CDR3 is TGTGCCAGCAGCTTAATGGGACTAGCGGCCACCGGGGATCGGTTTTTT.

This clonotype is medium-sized by share. The chain carries TRBV7-3 and TRBJ2-2; TRBD2 matches 7 bases. The CDR3 length is 15 residues. The junction had 9 bases not matched to a gene; V was cut back by 6 bases and J by 5 bases. The germline CDR1 and CDR2 sequences are SGHTA and FQGTGA. CDR3 bases: TGTGCCAGCAGTCCCGGGTCCGGGGGGACCGGGGAGCTGTTTTTT. Residues: CASSPGSGGTGELFF.

This clonotype was seen many times. The chain carries TRBV18 and TRBJ2-3; 11 nucleotides line up with TRBD2. V was clipped by 4 bases and J by 3 bases; unmatched bases: 3. The CDR3 loop spans 15 amino acids. CDR1 and CDR2 (germline): KGHSH, LQKENI. The CDR3 DNA reads TGTGCCAGCTCACTCCTAGCGGGGGGAACAGATACGCAGTATTTT. As protein: CASSLLAGGTDTQYF.

This clonotype was detected ten times or more. The rearrangement joins TRBV10-3 to TRBJ1-1; 8 nucleotides match TRBD1. Germline CDR1 ENHRY, CDR2 SYGVKD. The CDR3 covers 14 residues. Germline trimming cut 6 bases from V and 3 bases from J; bases unmatched to any gene: 6. The CDR3 sequence is CAISGQGGDTEAFF. CDR3 coding DNA: TGTGCCATCAGCGGACAGGGCGGGGACACTGAAGCTTTCTTT.

This clonotype has only a few counts. Because the CDR3 is missing its conserved closing phenylalanine or tryptophan, this is likely a read error. It is unclear where the CDR3 begins or ends on the DNA, so no DNA is shown, and the CDR3 is as TCRdb lists it. The chain employs TRBV11-3 and TRBJ2-1. From germline, CDR1 is SGHNT and CDR2 YENEEA. Both ends counted, the CDR3 spans 8 residues. The CDR3 here is CASSLVLG.

This clonotype is labeled as large. This sequence joins TRBV11-2 and TRBJ2-7, with D maybe TRBD2 (6 bases). The germline CDR1 and CDR2 sequences are SGHAT and FQNNGV. The V end was cut by 5 bases, the J end by 3 bases, with 14 bases between. CDR3 length: 14 residues. The CDR3 sequence is CASSPLGGSYEQYF. The CDR3 DNA follows: TGTGCCAGCAGCCCGTTGGGGGGAAGCTACGAGCAGTACTTC. The full variable domain, its missing parts supplied by reference TRBV11-2 and TRBJ2-7, is EAGVAQSPRYKIIEKRQSVAFWCNPISGHATLYWYQQILGQGPKLLIQFQNNGVVDDSQLPKDRFSAERLKGVDSTLKIQPAKLEDSAVYLCASSPLGGSYEQYFGPGTRLTVT.

By sample fraction, this clonotype is medium-sized. The V and J genes are TRBV7-9 and TRBJ1-2; D gene unclear. This CDR3 has 13 residues. The ends were cut back, 5 bases at V and 5 bases at J, with 12 bases in the middle. Germline V lookup: CDR1 SEHNR, CDR2 FQNEAQ (reference sequence). The CDR3 bases are TGTGCCAGCAGCGAGGACCCTAGTTATGGCTACACCTTC. Protein sequence: CASSEDPSYGYTF.

As to this clonotype: The conserved phenylalanine or tryptophan normally closing the CDR3 is absent here, so this likely arose from a read error. It is unclear where the CDR3 begins or ends on the DNA, so no DNA is shown, and the CDR3 is as TCRdb lists it. The CDR3 is CASSPGTASMATPSVR. The chain carries TRBV7-3 and TRBJ1-1; the D call of TRBD1 is as the table states it, not checked on the DNA. The CDR3 contains 16 residues when both ends are counted. The V gene's germline CDR1 is SGHTA and CDR2 FQGTGA.

This clonotype was observed many times. The V and J genes are TRBV19 and TRBJ2-7; possibly TRBD1 or TRBD2 for D (5 bases each). Germline loops: CDR1 LNHDA, CDR2 SQIVND (reference sequence). This CDR3 spans 18 amino acids. Trimming cost V 7 bases and J 2 bases, with 27 bases left between them. This CDR3 reads CASIYEGSPGLNAYEQYF. DNA of the CDR3: TGTGCCAGTATTTATGAGGGGTCGCCAGGACTCAATGCCTACGAGCAGTACTTC.

About this clonotype itself: Because it lacks the conserved phenylalanine or tryptophan at the end, this CDR3 is likely a read error. The DNA is omitted, as the CDR3 cannot be located on it reliably, and the CDR3 follows TCRdb's listing. This chain uses TRBV7-2 with TRBJ2-3; the table's TRBD2 call for D was not verified on the DNA. CDR1 is SGHTA, CDR2 FQGNSA, per germline. The CDR3 is 19 amino acids in total, end residues counted. The CDR3 spells CASSLSSGGARGETQYFGP.

This clonotype was picked up many times. At one end the junction does not follow the germline gene, possibly because of a read error. The V and J genes are TRBV12-3 or TRBV12-4 and TRBJ2-1; D could derive from TRBD1 or TRBD2 (5 bases each). CDR3 size: 11 residues. The CDR3 spells CASSLGRTFYF. As DNA, the CDR3 is TGTGCCAGCAGTTTGGGACGGACTTTTTACTTC.

This chain links TRBV27 with TRBJ2-7; D unresolved. The germline V gene encodes CDR1 MNHEY and CDR2 SMNVEV (reference sequence). The CDR3 contains 13 residues. V lost 4 bases to trimming and J lost 3 bases, with 10 bases between them. CDR3 sequence (DNA): TGTGCCAGCAGTTCACCCACTAACTACGAGCAGTACTTC. Translating it yields CASSSPTNYEQYF.

Remarks on this clonotype: The missing conserved phenylalanine or tryptophan at the end of this CDR3 makes a read error likely. The DNA is omitted, as the CDR3 cannot be located on it reliably, and the CDR3 follows TCRdb's listing. The J gene is TRBJ2-1, the V gene TRBV27; TRBD1 is taken as the D call from the table, unchecked against the DNA. The CDR3 adds up to 19 amino acids, both ends counted. In germline, CDR1 is MNHEY, CDR2 SMNVEV (reference sequence). CDR3 amino acids: CASSLSQGTTANYGYTFGS.

This clonotype has more than one count but fewer than ten. Given the absence of the conserved phenylalanine or tryptophan at the CDR3 end, a read error is likely. The DNA is omitted, as the CDR3 cannot be located on it reliably, and the CDR3 follows TCRdb's listing. The chain carries TRBV14 and TRBJ2-7; the D call of TRBD2 is as the table states it, not checked on the DNA. Germline V lookup: CDR1 SGHDN, CDR2 FVKESK. The CDR3 length equals 16 residues, ends included. This CDR3 is CASSHLAGRDGYTFGS.

This clonotype is judged medium-sized. This chain connects TRBV10-2 to TRBJ2-1; D unresolved. This CDR3 is built from 13 residues. CDR1 WSHSY and CDR2 SAAADI come from the germline V gene. V lost 5 bases, J lost 6 bases, and 11 bases lay in between. Written as DNA, the CDR3 is TGCGCCAGCAGTCGGTCCCGGGTCAATGAGCAGTTCTTC. This codes for CASSRSRVNEQFF.

The table lists this clonotype with a few counts. In nucleotides, the CDR3 is TGTGCCACCAGCAGAGATTGGGGAACCTACGAGCAGTACTTC. Translated, it gives CATSRDWGTYEQYF. This chain connects TRBV15 to TRBJ2-4; D ambiguous. Judging by the DNA end, TRBJ2-7 fits better; the J call may be wrong. Germline lookup yields CDR1 LNHNV and CDR2 YYDKDF (reference sequence). The CDR3 is made up of 14 amino acids.

This clonotype came up many times. The gene calls are TRBV24-1 and TRBJ1-2; 7 nucleotides match TRBD1. Germline CDR1 reads KGHDR; CDR2 reads SFDVKD. The CDR3 spans 13 residues. The J segment lost 7 bases and the V segment lost 0 bases, leaving 1 base of the junction unmatched. CDR3 sequence (DNA): TGTGCCACCAGTGATTTGACAGGGGTTGGCTACACCTTC. Translated, it gives CATSDLTGVGYTF.

About this clonotype itself: Since a much larger clone is just one base distant, this may be a read error. V and J are TRBV11-1 and TRBJ2-1; D possibly matches TRBD1 or TRBD2 (5 bases each). This CDR3 has 15 residues. CDR1 is SGHAT and CDR2 is FQDESV in the germline V gene (reference sequence). Trimming removed 4 bases at V and 10 bases at J, with 20 bases between. CDR3 sequence: CASSSLTGLSYEQFF. In DNA, the CDR3 is TGTGCCAGCAGCTCCTTAACGGGGCTCTCCTACGAGCAGTTCTTC.

This clonotype was counted many times. The chain uses TRBV27 and TRBJ2-3; D not resolved. The CDR3 consists of 13 residues. Germline V gene lookup returns CDR1 MNHEY and CDR2 SMNVEV (reference sequence). V gave up 0 bases and J gave up 8 bases, with 9 bases separating them. The CDR3 DNA follows: TGTGCCAGCAGTTTATCACCATGGGCTACGCAGTATTTT. This sequence encodes CASSLSPWATQYF.

With regard to this clonotype: This CDR3 fails to terminate in the conserved phenylalanine or tryptophan, so it likely reflects a read error. The DNA is left out, because the CDR3 cannot be placed on it with certainty; the CDR3 is given as TCRdb lists it. The chain has TRBV18 and TRBJ2-1. CDR1 is KGHSH and CDR2 is LQKENI in the germline V gene. A total of 15 residues make up the CDR3, ends included. CDR3 sequence reads: CASSPPGFYGYTFGS.

The table lists this clonotype with many counts. The chain has TRBV24-1 and TRBJ1-1; TRBD1 matches at 9 bases. J gave up 7 bases and V 4 bases, and 6 bases lay outside the gene matches. Looked up from germline, CDR1 is KGHDR and CDR2 is SFDVKD. The CDR3 runs to 14 residues. The CDR3 is CATSEHGQGSEAFF. The DNA of the CDR3 is TGTGCCACCAGTGAGCACGGACAGGGGAGTGAAGCTTTCTTT.